This TCR beta chain was obtained from a study of T cell repertoires in cytomegalovirus infection. Overall study context: In the study, CMV epitopes included recently identified HLA-C-restricted and well-studied HLA-B-restricted ones.

TCRdb re-called the reads through MiXCR, storing one row per CDR3 protein. The sample lists around 50,000 distinct CDR3 sequences; more than 15% were seen once. The length of the CDR3 is 16 residues. After removal of 1 base from V and 7 bases from J, the junction contained 10 bases not matched to a gene. The germline V gene encodes CDR1 SGHAT and CDR2 FQDESV (reference sequence). As concerns this clonotype: Its antigen is unknown.

The material was CD8+ T cells from cultured PBMCs, obtained from culture after CMV antigen stimulation. The chain links TRBV11-1 to TRBJ2-1, with 7 bases that match TRBD1. This clonotype was obtained from a human donor in good health (CMV status not recorded). Some clones in this sample may be carry-over from other donors' samples. CDR3 nucleotides: TGTGCCAGCAGCTTAGGATCTGGGACAGACATGAATGAGCAGTTCTTC. This gives the protein CASSLGSGTDMNEQFF.